This TCR beta chain was identified during a study of metastatic and nonmetastatic thyroid tumors. Study details: It was across blood and tumor or nodule tissue from malignant and benign thyroid patients that repertoires were compared. Study findings and constraints: A significant increase in TCR beta diversity was reportedly seen in malignant thyroid tumors relative to benign nodules, in blood and tumor.

TCRdb re-clonotyped the PCR reads via MiXCR. The sample lists 26,000 or so clones, roughly 15% occurring once. CDR3 size: 17 residues. J lost 4 bases, V lost 7 bases, and 15 bases had no gene match. CDR1 is MDHEN, CDR2 SYDVKM, per germline. Comments on this clone: Its antigen is currently unknown.

No treatment had been given to any patient before thyroid surgery. Material for sequencing was blood. This TCR came from a female donor with papillary thyroid cancer or a benign thyroid nodule (not recorded which). Some clones in this sample may be carry-over from other donors' samples. The chain recombines TRBV28 with TRBJ2-7; TRBD1 matches 11 bases. CDR3 coding DNA: TGTGCCAGCACTGACCCCGCACTCGGACAGGGGGCGTACGAGCAGTACTTC. Amino acid sequence: CASTDPALGQGAYEQYF.